Listed below are T cell receptor beta chains from one sample, sequenced in a study of CD8 T cells in ankylosing spondylitis. TCRdb re-called the 5' RACE reads with MiXCR, one entry per CDR3 protein. Counted here are approximately 130,000 distinct CDR3 sequences, about a tenth occurring once; the ten biggest clones make up approximately 3.3%. The specimen sequenced was blood, either unsorted or a sorted T cell fraction (not recorded which). These receptors came from a male donor with ankylosing spondylitis or in good health (not recorded which). Both conserved end residues are trimmed from each CDR3. Each record gives: CDR3 protein, CDR3 length, J gene, V gene, clone size. Not every row has a clone size; where given, it reads once, few, many or a size class.

CDR3: SVYGSGAYGYT
length: 11
J: TRBJ1-2
V: TRBV29-1
size: many

CDR3: ASSLRLAGVQDTQY
length: 14
J: TRBJ2-3
V: TRBV7-2
size: many

CDR3: ASRIVSESGELF
length: 12
J: TRBJ2-2
V: TRBV27
size: many

CDR3: ASSPLGYGKLF
length: 11
J: TRBJ1-4
V: TRBV18
size: .

CDR3: ASSLTGDTQY
length: 10
J: TRBJ2-3
V: TRBV12-3/TRBV12-4
size: many

CDR3: ASSQQPGLLEQY
length: 12
J: TRBJ2-7
V: TRBV6-1
size: many

CDR3: SVEDRSYEQY
length: 10
J: TRBJ2-7
V: TRBV29-1
size: .

CDR3: ASSQTTSSFYNEQF
length: 14
J: TRBJ2-1
V: TRBV4-3
size: many

CDR3: ASSLGTGDGYT
length: 11
J: TRBJ1-2
V: TRBV7-3
size: many

CDR3: ASSSKRQNSQETQY
length: 14
J: TRBJ2-5
V: TRBV5-1
size: few

CDR3: ASSLGPQRGEKLF
length: 13
J: TRBJ1-4
V: TRBV5-6
size: few

CDR3: ASSGHRVLYLFMNTEAF
length: 17
J: TRBJ1-1
V: TRBV21-1
size: few

CDR3: ASSLNGAGKAE
length: 11
J: TRBJ2-1
V: TRBV7-9
size: .

CDR3: ASSLGGGSSSYNSPLH
length: 16
J: TRBJ1-6
V: TRBV11-1
size: .

CDR3: ASSFNMRDGEQY
length: 12
J: TRBJ2-7
V: TRBV11-2
size: many

CDR3: ASSLATVAGTEAF
length: 13
J: TRBJ1-1
V: TRBV5-1
size: .

CDR3: ASSLAHPRRTGDTGELF
length: 17
J: TRBJ2-2
V: TRBV7-8
size: .

CDR3: ASSPPTGVYGYT
length: 12
J: TRBJ1-2
V: TRBV7-2
size: many

CDR3: SARAGRWNTQY
length: 11
J: TRBJ2-3
V: TRBV20-1
size: many

CDR3: ATSDLRRGRGHSGNTIY
length: 17
J: TRBJ1-3
V: TRBV24-1
size: many

CDR3: SVSNQGDLGGYT
length: 12
J: TRBJ1-2
V: TRBV29-1
size: .

CDR3: AISPGTGRYTEAF
length: 13
J: TRBJ1-1
V: TRBV10-3
size: many

CDR3: ASSLWGGESLY
length: 11
J: TRBJ2-7
V: TRBV7-2
size: .

CDR3: SATRGIAKNIQY
length: 12
J: TRBJ2-4
V: TRBV20-1
size: many

CDR3: ASRTSVTDTQY
length: 11
J: TRBJ2-3
V: TRBV5-1
size: many

CDR3: ASRWAATYNEQF
length: 12
J: TRBJ2-1
V: TRBV12-3/TRBV12-4
size: many

CDR3: ASSLGTSTETQY
length: 12
J: TRBJ2-5
V: TRBV12-3/TRBV12-4
size: many

CDR3: SVEDLGTEQY
length: 10
J: TRBJ2-7
V: TRBV29-1
size: many

CDR3: SARKDYNQPQH
length: 11
J: TRBJ1-5
V: TRBV20-1
size: many

CDR3: AFCFPTGSVSGSTEQY
length: 16
J: TRBJ2-7
V: TRBV12-3/TRBV12-4
size: .

CDR3: ASSPLQGADYGYT
length: 13
J: TRBJ1-2
V: TRBV13
size: many

CDR3: ASSEAWTPLTDTQY
length: 14
J: TRBJ2-3
V: TRBV6-1
size: medium-sized

CDR3: ASSVATSRADTQY
length: 13
J: TRBJ2-3
V: TRBV9
size: many

CDR3: AHQGAYEQY
length: 9
J: TRBJ2-7
V: TRBV28
size: many

CDR3: ASRGRNSGNTIY
length: 12
J: TRBJ1-3
V: TRBV7-9
size: many

CDR3: ASSPRDYEQY
length: 10
J: TRBJ2-7
V: TRBV6-1
size: many

CDR3: SARQSSGRFAETQY
length: 14
J: TRBJ2-5
V: TRBV20-1
size: many

CDR3: SVDVLANQETQY
length: 12
J: TRBJ2-5
V: TRBV29-1
size: many

CDR3: ASSPPWDAQETQY
length: 13
J: TRBJ2-5
V: TRBV18
size: .

CDR3: ATSTRKESGETQY
length: 13
J: TRBJ2-5
V: TRBV15
size: .

CDR3: ASSPPTGTSYSPLH
length: 14
J: TRBJ1-6
V: TRBV4-2
size: many

CDR3: SAQKAGMGTDTQY
length: 13
J: TRBJ2-3
V: TRBV20-1
size: many

CDR3: ASSLSGGPSGELF
length: 13
J: TRBJ2-2
V: TRBV7-9
size: many

CDR3: ASSLDVSGSGLTQY
length: 14
J: TRBJ2-5
V: TRBV7-6
size: few

CDR3: ASSPVRETQY
length: 10
J: TRBJ2-5
V: TRBV7-9
size: many

CDR3: ASSLVGRMQETQY
length: 13
J: TRBJ2-5
V: TRBV7-2
size: .